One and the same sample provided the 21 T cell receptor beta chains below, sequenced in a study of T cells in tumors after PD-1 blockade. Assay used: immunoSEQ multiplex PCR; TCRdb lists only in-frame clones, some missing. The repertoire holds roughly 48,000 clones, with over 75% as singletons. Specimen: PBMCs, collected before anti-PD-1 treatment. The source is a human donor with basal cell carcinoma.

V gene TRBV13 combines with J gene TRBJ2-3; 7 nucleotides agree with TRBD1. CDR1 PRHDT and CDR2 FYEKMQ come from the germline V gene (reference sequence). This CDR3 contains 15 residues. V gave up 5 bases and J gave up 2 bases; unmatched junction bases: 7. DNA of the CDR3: TGTGCCAGCAGCACCTGGACAGGAAACACAGATACGCAGTATTTT. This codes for CASSTWTGNTDTQYF.

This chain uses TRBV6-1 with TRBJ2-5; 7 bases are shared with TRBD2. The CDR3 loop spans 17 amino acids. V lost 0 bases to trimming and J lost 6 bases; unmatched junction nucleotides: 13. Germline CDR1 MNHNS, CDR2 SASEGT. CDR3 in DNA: TGTGCCAGCAGTGAAGCTATTAGCGGGCACCTTCAGAAGACCCAGTACTTC. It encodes CASSEAISGHLQKTQYF.

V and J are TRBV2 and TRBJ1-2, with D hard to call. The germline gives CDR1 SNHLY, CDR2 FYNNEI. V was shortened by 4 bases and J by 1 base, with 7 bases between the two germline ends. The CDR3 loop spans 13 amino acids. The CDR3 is CASSAYGNYGYTF. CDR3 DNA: TGTGCCAGCAGTGCGTACGGTAACTATGGCTACACCTTC.

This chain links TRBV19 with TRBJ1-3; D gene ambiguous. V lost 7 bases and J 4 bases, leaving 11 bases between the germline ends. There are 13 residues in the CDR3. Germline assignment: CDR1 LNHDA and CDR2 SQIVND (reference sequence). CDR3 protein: CASIRRPGNTIYF. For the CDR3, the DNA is TGTGCCAGTATCCGGCGGCCGGGAAACACCATATATTTT.

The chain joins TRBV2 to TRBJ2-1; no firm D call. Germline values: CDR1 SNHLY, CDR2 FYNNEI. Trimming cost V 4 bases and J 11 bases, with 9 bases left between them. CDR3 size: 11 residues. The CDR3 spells CASSAGWKQFF. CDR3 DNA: TGTGCCAGCAGTGCAGGCTGGAAGCAGTTCTTC.

As DNA, the CDR3 is TGTGCCAGCAGTTATCCGGGAGGGGGCGACTATGGCTACACCTTC. It codes for CASSYPGGGDYGYTF. This rearrangement joins TRBV6-5 to TRBJ1-2, with TRBD1 matching 7 bases. The J segment lost 3 bases and the V segment lost 3 bases, leaving 7 bases of the junction unmatched. The CDR3 totals 15 residues. In germline, CDR1 is MNHEY, CDR2 SVGAGI.

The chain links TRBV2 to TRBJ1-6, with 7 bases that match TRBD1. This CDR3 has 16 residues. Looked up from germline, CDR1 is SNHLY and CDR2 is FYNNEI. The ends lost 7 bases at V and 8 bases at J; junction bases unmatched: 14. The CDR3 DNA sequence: TGTGCCAGCACCTCTGGTGGAGGGGGCAGTGATTCACCCCTCCACTTT. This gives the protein CASTSGGGGSDSPLHF.

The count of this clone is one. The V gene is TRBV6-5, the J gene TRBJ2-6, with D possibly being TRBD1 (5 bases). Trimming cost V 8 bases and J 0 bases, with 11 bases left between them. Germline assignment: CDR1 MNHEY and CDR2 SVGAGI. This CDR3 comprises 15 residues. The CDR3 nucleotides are TGTGCCAGCCAGGGTCAAAGCTCTGGGGCCAACGTCCTGACTTTC. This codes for CASQGQSSGANVLTF.

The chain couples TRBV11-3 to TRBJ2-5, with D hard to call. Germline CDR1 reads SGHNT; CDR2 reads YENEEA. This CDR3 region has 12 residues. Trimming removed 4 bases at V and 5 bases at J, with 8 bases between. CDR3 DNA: TGTGCCAGCAGCTCAATTGGTGAGACCCAGTACTTC. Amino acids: CASSSIGETQYF.

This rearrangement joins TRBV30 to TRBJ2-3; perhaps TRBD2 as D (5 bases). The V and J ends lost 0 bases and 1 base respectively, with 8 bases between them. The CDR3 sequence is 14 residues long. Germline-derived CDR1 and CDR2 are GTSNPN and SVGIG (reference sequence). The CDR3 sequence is CAWSVERGTDTQYF. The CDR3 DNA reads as TGTGCCTGGAGTGTAGAGAGGGGCACAGATACGCAGTATTTT.

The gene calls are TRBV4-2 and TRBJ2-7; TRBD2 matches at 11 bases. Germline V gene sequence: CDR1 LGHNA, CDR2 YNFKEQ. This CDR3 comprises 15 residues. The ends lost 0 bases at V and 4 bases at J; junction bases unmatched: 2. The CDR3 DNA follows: TGTGCCAGCAGCCAAGATACTAGCGGGGGTTACGAGCAGTACTTC. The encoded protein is CASSQDTSGGYEQYF.

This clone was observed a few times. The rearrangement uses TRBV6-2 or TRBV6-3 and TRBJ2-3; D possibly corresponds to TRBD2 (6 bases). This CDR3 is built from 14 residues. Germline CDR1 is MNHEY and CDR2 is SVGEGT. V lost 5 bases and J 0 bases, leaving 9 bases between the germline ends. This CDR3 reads CASSGGGSTDTQYF. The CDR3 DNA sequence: TGTGCCAGCAGTGGGGGAGGAAGCACAGATACGCAGTATTTT.

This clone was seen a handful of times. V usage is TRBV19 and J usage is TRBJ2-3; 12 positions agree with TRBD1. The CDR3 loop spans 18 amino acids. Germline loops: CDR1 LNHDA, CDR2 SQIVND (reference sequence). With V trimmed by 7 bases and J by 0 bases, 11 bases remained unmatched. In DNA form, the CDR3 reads TGTGCCAGTACCCACTGGGGACAGGGGGCCGTTAGCACAGATACGCAGTATTTT. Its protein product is CASTHWGQGAVSTDTQYF. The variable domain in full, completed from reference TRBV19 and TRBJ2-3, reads DGGITQSPKYLFRKEGQNVTLSCEQNLNHDAMYWYRQDPGQGLRLIYYSQIVNDFQKGDIAEGYSVSREKKESFPLTVTSAQKNPTAFYLCASTHWGQGAVSTDTQYFGPGTRLTVL.

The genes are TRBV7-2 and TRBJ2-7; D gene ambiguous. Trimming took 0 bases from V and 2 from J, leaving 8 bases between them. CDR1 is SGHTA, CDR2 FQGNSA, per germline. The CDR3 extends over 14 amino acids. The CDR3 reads CASSLAQRPYEQYF. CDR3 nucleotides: TGTGCCAGCAGCTTAGCCCAACGGCCCTACGAGCAGTACTTC.

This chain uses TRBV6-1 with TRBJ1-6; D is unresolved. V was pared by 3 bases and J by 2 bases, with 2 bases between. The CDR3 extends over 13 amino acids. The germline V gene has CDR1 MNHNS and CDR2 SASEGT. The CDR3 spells CASSDTYNSPLHF. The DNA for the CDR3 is TGTGCCAGCAGTGACACCTATAATTCACCCCTCCACTTT.

DNA for the CDR3: TGTGCCAGCAGCCCAGGGTGGGAGCAGTACTTC. Its translation: CASSPGWEQYF. The chain is built from TRBV28 and TRBJ2-7, with D possibly TRBD1 on 5 matching bases. Trimming removed 6 bases from V and 7 bases from J, with 10 bases in between. This CDR3 has 11 residues. The germline CDR1 and CDR2 sequences are MDHEN and SYDVKM.

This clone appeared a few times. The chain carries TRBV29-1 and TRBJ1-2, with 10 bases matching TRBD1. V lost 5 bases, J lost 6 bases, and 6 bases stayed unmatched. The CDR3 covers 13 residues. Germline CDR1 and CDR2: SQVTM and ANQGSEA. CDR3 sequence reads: CSVTRQGADGYTF. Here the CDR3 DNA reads TGCAGCGTTACCAGACAGGGGGCTGATGGCTACACCTTC.

The CDR3 DNA reads as TGTGCCAGCAGCCCCCCCAGAGGCGAAGCTTTCTTT. It yields the protein CASSPPRGEAFF. The rearrangement joins TRBV7-9 to TRBJ1-1; D not resolved. Germline CDR1 SEHNR, CDR2 FQNEAQ (reference sequence). Trimming removed 5 bases from V and 8 bases from J, with 12 bases in between. This CDR3 has 12 amino acids.

The CDR3 DNA reads as TGTGCCAGTATCGACATTCAGGGATGGTCGGGCTACACCTTC. Protein product: CASIDIQGWSGYTF. The chain links TRBV19 to TRBJ1-2; tentatively, D is TRBD1 (5 bases). CDR1 is LNHDA and CDR2 is SQIVND in the germline V gene (reference sequence). The CDR3 spans 14 residues. The V and J ends lost 7 bases and 8 bases respectively, with 20 bases between them.

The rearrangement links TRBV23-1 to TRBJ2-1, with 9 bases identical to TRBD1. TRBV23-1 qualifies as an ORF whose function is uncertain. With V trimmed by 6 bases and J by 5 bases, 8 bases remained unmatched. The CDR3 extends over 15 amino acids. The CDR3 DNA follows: TGCGCCAGCAGCTTGAGCGGGACAGGGAACAATGAGCAGTTCTTC. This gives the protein CASSLSGTGNNEQFF.

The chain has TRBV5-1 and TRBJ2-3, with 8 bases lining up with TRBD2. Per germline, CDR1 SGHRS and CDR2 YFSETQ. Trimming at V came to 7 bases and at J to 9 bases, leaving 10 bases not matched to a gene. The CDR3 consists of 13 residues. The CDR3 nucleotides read TGCGCCAGCGGCGGGGGGACGATGGAGACGCAGTATTTT. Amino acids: CASGGGTMETQYF.